This T cell receptor (beta chain) was obtained from a study of regulatory T cells in long-lasting Graves disease. Stated time point: persistent/refractory GD, antithyroid drugs over 5 years with positive TRAb. PBMC RNA was the source of the TCR library. An endocrinology department in Xi'an, China, recruited the patients. Study-level points and caveats: Favoring TRBV28, TRBJ1-2 and TRBJ2-5 was a feature seen in persistent disease.

The V and J ends lost 5 bases and 7 bases, in that order; junction bases with no gene match: 10. This CDR3 comprises 15 residues. Arm-PCR with iRepertoire HTBI primers amplified the CDR3 regions for these TCR beta libraries. TCRdb re-called the multiplex PCR reads through MiXCR, storing one row per CDR3 protein. The table includes about 660,000 distinct CDR3 sequences, about 30% detected once. Note on this clonotype: What it recognizes is unknown.

This TCR was sampled from a female donor with Graves disease. The chain joins TRBV12-3 or TRBV12-4 to TRBJ1-2; 10 nucleotides match TRBD1. The sequencing here drew on peripheral blood mononuclear cells (PBMCs), taken when the disease was refractory, from a patient treated with antithyroid drugs. CDR3 DNA: TGTGCCAGCAGTCCCTCCGGGACAGGGGCGTCTGGCTACACCTTC. This gives the protein CASSPSGTGASGYTF.